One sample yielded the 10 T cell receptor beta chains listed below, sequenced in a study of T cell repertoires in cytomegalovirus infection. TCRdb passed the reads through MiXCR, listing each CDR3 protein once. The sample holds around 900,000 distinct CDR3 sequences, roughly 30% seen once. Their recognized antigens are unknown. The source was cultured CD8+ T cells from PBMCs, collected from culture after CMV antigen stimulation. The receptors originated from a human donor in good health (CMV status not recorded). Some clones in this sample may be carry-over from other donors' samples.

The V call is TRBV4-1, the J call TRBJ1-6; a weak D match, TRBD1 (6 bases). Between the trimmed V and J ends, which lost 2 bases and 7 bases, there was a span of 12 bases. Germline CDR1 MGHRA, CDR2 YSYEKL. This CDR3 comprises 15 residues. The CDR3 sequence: CASSQKDSGNSPLHF. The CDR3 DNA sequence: TGCGCCAGCAGCCAAAAGGACAGTGGGAATTCACCCCTCCACTTT.

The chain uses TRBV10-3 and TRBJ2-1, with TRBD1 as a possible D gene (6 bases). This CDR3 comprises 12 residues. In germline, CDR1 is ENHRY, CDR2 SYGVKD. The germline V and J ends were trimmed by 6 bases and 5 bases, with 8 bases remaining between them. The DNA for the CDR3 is TGTGCCATCAGCAGGGGCGACAATGAGCAGTTCTTC. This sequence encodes CAISRGDNEQFF.

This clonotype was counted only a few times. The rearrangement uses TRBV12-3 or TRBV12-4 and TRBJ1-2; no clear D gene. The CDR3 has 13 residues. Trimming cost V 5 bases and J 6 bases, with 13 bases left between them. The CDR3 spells CASSAGPHHGYTF. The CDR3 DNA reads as TGTGCCAGCAGTGCCGGGCCCCACCATGGCTACACCTTC.

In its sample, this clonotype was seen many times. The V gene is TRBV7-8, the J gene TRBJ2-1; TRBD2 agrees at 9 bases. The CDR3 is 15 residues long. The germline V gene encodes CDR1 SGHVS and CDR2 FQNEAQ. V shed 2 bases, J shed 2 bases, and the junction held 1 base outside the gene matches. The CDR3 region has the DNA TGTGCCAGCAGCTTACAGCGGGGGGCCTACAATGAGCAGTTCTTC. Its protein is CASSLQRGAYNEQFF.

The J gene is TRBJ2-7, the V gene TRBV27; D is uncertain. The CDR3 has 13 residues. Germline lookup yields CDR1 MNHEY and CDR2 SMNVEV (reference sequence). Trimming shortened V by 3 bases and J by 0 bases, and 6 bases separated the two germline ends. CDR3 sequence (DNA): TGTGCCAGCAGTTTCGGGTTCTCCTACGAGCAGTACTTC. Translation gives CASSFGFSYEQYF.

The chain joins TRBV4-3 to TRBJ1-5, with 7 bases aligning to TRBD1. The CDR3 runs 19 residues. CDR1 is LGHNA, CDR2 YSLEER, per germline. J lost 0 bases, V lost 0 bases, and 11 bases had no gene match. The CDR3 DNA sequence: TGCGCCAGCAGCCAAGAGCCGGGACAGAGACCTTATAGCAATCAGCCCCAGCATTTT. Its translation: CASSQEPGQRPYSNQPQHF.

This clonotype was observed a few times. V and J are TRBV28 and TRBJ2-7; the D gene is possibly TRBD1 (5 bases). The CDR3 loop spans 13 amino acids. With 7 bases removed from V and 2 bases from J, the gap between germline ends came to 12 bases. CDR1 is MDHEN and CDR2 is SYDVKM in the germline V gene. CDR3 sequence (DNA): TGTGCCAGCATGTCCGACAGAGCCTACGAGCAGTACGTC. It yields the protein CASMSDRAYEQYV.

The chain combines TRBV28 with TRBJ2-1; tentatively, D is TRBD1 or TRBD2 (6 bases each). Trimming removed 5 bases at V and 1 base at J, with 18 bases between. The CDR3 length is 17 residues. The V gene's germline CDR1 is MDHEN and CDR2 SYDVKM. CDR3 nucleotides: TGTGCCAGCAGTCTCTACGGGGGCCACGGGTCCTACAATGAGCAGTTCTTC. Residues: CASSLYGGHGSYNEQFF.

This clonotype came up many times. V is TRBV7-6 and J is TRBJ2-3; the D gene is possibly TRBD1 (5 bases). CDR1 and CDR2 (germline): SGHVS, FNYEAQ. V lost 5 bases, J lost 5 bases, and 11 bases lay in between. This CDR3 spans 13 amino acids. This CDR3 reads CASSQGWKDTQYF. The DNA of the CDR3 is TGTGCCAGCAGCCAGGGCTGGAAAGATACGCAGTATTTT.

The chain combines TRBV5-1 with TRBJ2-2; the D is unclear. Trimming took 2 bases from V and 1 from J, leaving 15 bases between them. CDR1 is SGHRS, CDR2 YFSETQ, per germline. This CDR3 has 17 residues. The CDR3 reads CASSFRAILLNTGELFF. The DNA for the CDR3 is TGCGCCAGCAGCTTTCGTGCGATACTCTTGAACACCGGGGAGCTGTTTTTT.